Below, 9 T cell receptor beta chains from the same sample are listed, as sequenced in a study of blood T cell repertoires in COVID-19. The data were produced by immunoSEQ multiplex PCR, yet TCRdb's version contains in-frame clones alone and is incomplete. The repertoire holds a few hundred thousand clones, with approximately 80% as singletons. Sequencing used peripheral blood. The receptors derive from a woman aged 80 or over with acute or convalescent COVID-19.

The chain employs TRBV27 and TRBJ2-7, with 7 bases lining up with TRBD1. V shed 10 bases and J 4 bases; nucleotides not matched to a gene: 7. Germline values: CDR1 MNHEY, CDR2 SMNVEV (reference sequence). The CDR3 contains 12 residues. CDR3 sequence: CATGDSRYEQYF. The DNA for the CDR3 is TGTGCCACCGGGGACAGCCGGTACGAGCAGTACTTC.

This clone was counted once. The chain joins TRBV5-3 to TRBJ2-5; tentative D call: TRBD2 (7 bases). TRBV5-3 carries the ORF label, with uncertain function. The V and J ends lost 4 bases and 5 bases respectively, with 27 bases between them. This CDR3 is 18 amino acids long. The chain's CDR3 is CARSRGAVRGHPAETQYF. For the CDR3, the DNA is TGTGCCAGAAGCCGGGGGGCGGTCCGCGGGCACCCTGCGGAGACCCAGTACTTC.

The count of this clone is one. J is TRBJ1-5 and V is TRBV28, with D possibly matching TRBD1 (5 bases). Germline V gene lookup returns CDR1 MDHEN and CDR2 SYDVKM. This CDR3 is built from 16 residues. With 8 bases removed from V and 0 bases from J, the gap between germline ends came to 17 bases. The CDR3 reads CASVSSDRYSNQPQHF. The CDR3 DNA sequence: TGTGCCAGCGTATCATCAGACAGATATAGCAATCAGCCCCAGCATTTT. The whole variable domain, filled in from reference TRBV28 and TRBJ1-5, reads DVKVTQSSRYLVKRTGEKVFLECVQDMDHENMFWYRQDPGLGLRLIYFSYDVKMKEKGDIPEGYSVSREKKERFSLILESASTNQTSMYLCASVSSDRYSNQPQHFGDGTRLSIL.

The chain couples TRBV2 to TRBJ2-5; 7 nucleotides line up with TRBD1. Germline trimming cut 4 bases from V and 4 bases from J; bases unmatched to any gene: 3. CDR1 is SNHLY, CDR2 FYNNEI, per germline. The CDR3 loop spans 13 amino acids. The chain's CDR3 is CASSVDRAETQYF. CDR3 DNA: TGTGCCAGCAGTGTTGACAGGGCAGAGACCCAGTACTTC.

The chain carries TRBV12-3 or TRBV12-4 and TRBJ1-2; D gene ambiguous. The CDR3 is made up of 12 amino acids. Between the trimmed V and J ends, which lost 5 bases and 2 bases, there was a span of 6 bases. The CDR3 region is CASSISNYGYTF. In DNA, the CDR3 is TGTGCCAGCAGTATTAGCAACTATGGCTACACCTTC.

The chain links TRBV19 to TRBJ1-3; 7 nucleotides agree with TRBD1. Trimming at V came to 4 bases and at J to 0 bases, leaving 9 bases not matched to a gene. Germline CDR1 reads LNHDA; CDR2 reads SQIVND (reference sequence). The CDR3 consists of 17 residues. The CDR3: CASSKGDSLNSGNTIYF. The CDR3 DNA reads as TGTGCCAGTAGTAAAGGGGACAGCCTTAACTCTGGAAACACCATATATTTT.

This chain links TRBV6-4 with TRBJ1-2, with 12 bases identical to TRBD1. Germline loops: CDR1 MRHNA, CDR2 SNTAGT. V shed 5 bases, J shed 2 bases, and the junction held 6 bases outside the gene matches. The CDR3 length is 16 residues. The CDR3 here is CASSTGTGGLNYGYTF. The CDR3 DNA reads as TGTGCCAGCAGTACCGGGACAGGGGGCCTAAACTATGGCTACACCTTC.

J is TRBJ1-2 and V is TRBV6-5; 7 nucleotides line up with TRBD1. V trimming: 5 bases; J trimming: 1 base; junction bases outside the gene matches: 4. CDR1 and CDR2 from the germline V gene are MNHEY and SVGAGI. This CDR3 has 14 residues. This CDR3 is CASSRDSYNYGYTF. CDR3 DNA sequence: TGTGCCAGCAGTCGGGACAGCTATAACTATGGCTACACCTTC.

This chain links TRBV9 with TRBJ2-3; maybe TRBD2 (7 bases). This CDR3 is 16 amino acids long. Germline CDR1 and CDR2: SGDLS and YYNGEE. V was shortened by 0 bases and J by 3 bases, with 14 bases between the two germline ends. DNA of the CDR3: TGTGCCAGCAGCGTAGCGGGAGGTAGGGGGACAGATACGCAGTATTTT. This translates into CASSVAGGRGTDTQYF.